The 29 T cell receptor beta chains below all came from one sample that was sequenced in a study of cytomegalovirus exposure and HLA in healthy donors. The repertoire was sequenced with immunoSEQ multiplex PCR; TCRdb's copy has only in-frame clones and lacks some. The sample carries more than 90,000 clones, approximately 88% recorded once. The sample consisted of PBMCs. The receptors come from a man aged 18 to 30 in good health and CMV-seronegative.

Here the CDR3 reads CASSPGRQGAHEQYF. In DNA form, the CDR3 reads TGTGCCAGCAGCCCTGGGAGGCAGGGGGCGCACGAGCAGTACTTC. This sequence joins TRBV7-2 and TRBJ2-7; TRBD1 matches at 8 bases. CDR3 length: 15 residues. The germline gives CDR1 SGHTA, CDR2 FQGNSA. Germline trimming cut 5 bases from V and 5 bases from J; bases unmatched to any gene: 11.

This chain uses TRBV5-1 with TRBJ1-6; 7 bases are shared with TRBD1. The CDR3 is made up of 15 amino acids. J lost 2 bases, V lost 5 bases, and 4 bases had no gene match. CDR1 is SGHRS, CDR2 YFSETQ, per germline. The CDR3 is CASRFGTAYNSPLHF. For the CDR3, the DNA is TGCGCCAGCAGATTCGGGACAGCCTATAATTCACCCCTCCACTTT.

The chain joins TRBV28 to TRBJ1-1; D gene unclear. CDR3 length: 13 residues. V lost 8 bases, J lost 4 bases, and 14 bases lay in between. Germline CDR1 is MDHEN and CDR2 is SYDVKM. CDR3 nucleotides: TGTGCCAGCGGCGTCGGGTTGATCACTGAAGCTTTCTTT. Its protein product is CASGVGLITEAFF.

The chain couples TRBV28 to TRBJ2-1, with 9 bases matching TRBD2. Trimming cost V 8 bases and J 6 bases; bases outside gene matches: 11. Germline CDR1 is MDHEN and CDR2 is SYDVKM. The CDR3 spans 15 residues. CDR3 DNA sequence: TGTGCCAGCCGAGCCGCTAGCGGGATATCCAATGAGCAGTTCTTC. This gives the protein CASRAASGISNEQFF. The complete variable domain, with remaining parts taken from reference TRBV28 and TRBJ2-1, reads DVKVTQSSRYLVKRTGEKVFLECVQDMDHENMFWYRQDPGLGLRLIYFSYDVKMKEKGDIPEGYSVSREKKERFSLILESASTNQTSMYLCASRAASGISNEQFFGPGTRLTVL.

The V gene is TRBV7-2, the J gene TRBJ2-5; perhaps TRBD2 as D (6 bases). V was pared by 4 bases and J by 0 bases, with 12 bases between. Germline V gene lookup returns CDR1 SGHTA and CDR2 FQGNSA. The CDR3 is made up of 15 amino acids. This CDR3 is CASSSPGGYQETQYF. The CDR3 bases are TGTGCCAGCAGCTCCCCTGGGGGGTACCAAGAGACCCAGTACTTC.

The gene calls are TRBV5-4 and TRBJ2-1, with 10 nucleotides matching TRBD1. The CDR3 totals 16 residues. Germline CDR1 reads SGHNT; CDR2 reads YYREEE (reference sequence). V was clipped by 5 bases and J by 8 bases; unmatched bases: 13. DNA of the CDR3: TGTGCCAGCAGAAAACAGACAGGGGGCCTGGGCGATGAGCAGTTCTTC. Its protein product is CASRKQTGGLGDEQFF.

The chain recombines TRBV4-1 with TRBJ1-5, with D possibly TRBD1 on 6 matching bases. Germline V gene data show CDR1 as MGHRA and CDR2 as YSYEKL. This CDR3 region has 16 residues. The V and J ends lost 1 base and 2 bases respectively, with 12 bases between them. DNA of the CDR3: TGCGCCAGCAGCCAAGTGCAGGGGAAGGGCAATCAGCCCCAGCATTTT. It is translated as CASSQVQGKGNQPQHF.

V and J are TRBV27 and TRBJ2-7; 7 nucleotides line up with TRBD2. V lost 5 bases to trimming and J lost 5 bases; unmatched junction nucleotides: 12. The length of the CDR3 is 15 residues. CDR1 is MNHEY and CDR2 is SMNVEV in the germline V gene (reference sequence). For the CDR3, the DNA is TGTGCCAGCAGTCACCAGACGGGAGGTATCGACGAGCAGTACTTC. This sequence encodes CASSHQTGGIDEQYF.

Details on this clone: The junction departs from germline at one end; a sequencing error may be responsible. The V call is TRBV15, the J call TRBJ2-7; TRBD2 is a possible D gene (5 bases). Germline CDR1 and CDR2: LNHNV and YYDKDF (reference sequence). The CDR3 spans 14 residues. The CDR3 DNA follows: TGTGCCACCAGTAGAGAGGGCGAAGGCTACGAGCAGTACTTC. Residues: CATSREGEGYEQYF.

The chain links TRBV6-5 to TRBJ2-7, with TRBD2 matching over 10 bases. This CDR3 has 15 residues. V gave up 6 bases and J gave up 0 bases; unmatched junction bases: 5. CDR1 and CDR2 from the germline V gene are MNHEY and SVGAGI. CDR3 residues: CASRSLAGSSYEQYF. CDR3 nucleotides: TGTGCCAGCAGGTCACTAGCGGGGTCCTCCTACGAGCAGTACTTC.

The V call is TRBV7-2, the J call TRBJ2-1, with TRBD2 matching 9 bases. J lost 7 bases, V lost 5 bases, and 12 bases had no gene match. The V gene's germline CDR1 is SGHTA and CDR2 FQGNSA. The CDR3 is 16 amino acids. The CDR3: CASSALAGRGGNEQFF. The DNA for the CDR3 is TGTGCCAGCAGCGCCCTAGCGGGGCGGGGGGGAAATGAGCAGTTCTTC.

The CDR3 bases are TGCGCCAGCAGCCAAGCCCTCATCCGGTCTGGAAACACCATATATTTT. Protein product: CASSQALIRSGNTIYF. The chain links TRBV4-1 to TRBJ1-3; no definite D call. The germline gives CDR1 MGHRA, CDR2 YSYEKL. This CDR3 comprises 16 residues. V was shortened by 1 base and J by 1 base, with 11 bases between the two germline ends.

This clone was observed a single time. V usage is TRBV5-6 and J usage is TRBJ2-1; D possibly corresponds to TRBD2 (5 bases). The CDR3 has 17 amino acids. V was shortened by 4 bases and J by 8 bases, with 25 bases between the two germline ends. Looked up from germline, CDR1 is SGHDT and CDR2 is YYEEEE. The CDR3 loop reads CASSHEQTKGLNYEQFF. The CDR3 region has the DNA TGTGCCAGCAGCCACGAACAGACTAAGGGTCTGAACTATGAGCAGTTCTTC.

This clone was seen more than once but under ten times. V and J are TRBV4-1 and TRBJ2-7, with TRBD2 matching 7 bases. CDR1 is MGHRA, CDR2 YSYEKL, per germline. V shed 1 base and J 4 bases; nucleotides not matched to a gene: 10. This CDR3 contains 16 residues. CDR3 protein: CASSQGLGTTEYEQYF. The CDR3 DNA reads TGCGCCAGCAGCCAAGGACTCGGGACTACTGAATACGAGCAGTACTTC.

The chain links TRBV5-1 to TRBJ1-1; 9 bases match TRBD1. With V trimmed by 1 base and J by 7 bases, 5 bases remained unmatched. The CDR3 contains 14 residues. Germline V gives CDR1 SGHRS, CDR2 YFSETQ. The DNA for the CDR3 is TGCGCCAGCAGCTTGCCGGGACAGGGTGTTGAAGCTTTCTTT. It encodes CASSLPGQGVEAFF.

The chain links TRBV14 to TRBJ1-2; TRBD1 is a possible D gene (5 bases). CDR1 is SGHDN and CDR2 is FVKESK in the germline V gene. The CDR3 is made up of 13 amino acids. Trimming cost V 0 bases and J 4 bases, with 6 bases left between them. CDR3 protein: CASSQDRAYGYTF. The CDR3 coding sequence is TGTGCCAGCAGCCAAGACAGGGCCTATGGCTACACCTTC.

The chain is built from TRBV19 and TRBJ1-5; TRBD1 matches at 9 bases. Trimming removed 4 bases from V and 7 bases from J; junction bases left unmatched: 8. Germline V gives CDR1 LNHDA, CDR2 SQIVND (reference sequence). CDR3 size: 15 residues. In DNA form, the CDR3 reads TGTGCCAGTAGTACAGCCGGGACAGGGTACCAGCCCCAGCATTTT. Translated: CASSTAGTGYQPQHF.

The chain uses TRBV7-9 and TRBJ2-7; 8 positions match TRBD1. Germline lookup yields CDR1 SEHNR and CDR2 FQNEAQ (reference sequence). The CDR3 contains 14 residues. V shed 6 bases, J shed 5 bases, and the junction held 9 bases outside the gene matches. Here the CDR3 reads CASSRLGRGHEQYF. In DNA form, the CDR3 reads TGTGCCAGCAGTCGATTGGGCAGGGGGCACGAGCAGTACTTC.

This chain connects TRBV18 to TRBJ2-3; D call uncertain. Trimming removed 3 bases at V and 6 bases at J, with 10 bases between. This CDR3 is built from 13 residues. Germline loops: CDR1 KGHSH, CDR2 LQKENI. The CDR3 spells CASSPPARDTQYF. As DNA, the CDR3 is TGTGCCAGCTCACCTCCGGCGAGGGATACGCAGTATTTT.

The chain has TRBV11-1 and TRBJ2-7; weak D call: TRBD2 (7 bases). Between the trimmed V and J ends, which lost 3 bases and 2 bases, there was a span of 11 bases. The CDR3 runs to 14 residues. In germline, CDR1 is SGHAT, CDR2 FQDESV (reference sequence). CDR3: CASSFGGQTYEQYF. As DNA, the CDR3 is TGTGCCAGCAGCTTCGGGGGGCAGACCTACGAGCAGTACTTC.

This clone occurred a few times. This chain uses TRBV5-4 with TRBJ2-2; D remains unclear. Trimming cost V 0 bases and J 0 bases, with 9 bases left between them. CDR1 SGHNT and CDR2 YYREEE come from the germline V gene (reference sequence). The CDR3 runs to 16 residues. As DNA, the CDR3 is TGTGCCAGCAGCTTGGACCCAAACACGAACACCGGGGAGCTGTTTTTT. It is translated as CASSLDPNTNTGELFF.

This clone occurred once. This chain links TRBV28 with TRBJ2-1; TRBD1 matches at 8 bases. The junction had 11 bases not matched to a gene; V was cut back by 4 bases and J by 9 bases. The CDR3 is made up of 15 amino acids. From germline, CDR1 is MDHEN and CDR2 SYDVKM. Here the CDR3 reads CASSSGTGVQSEQFF. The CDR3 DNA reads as TGTGCCAGCAGTTCCGGGACAGGAGTACAGAGTGAGCAGTTCTTC.

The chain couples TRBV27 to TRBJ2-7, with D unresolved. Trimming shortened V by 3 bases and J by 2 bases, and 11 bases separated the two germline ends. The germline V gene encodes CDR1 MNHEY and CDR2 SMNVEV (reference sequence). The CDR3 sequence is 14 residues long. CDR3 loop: CASSFSSATYEQYF. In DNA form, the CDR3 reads TGTGCCAGCAGTTTTTCCAGCGCGACCTACGAGCAGTACTTC.

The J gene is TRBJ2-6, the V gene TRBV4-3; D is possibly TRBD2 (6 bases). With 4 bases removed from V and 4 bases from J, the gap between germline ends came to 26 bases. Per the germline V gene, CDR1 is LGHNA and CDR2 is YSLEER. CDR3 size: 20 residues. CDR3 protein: CASSRTTARLAGGGANVLTF. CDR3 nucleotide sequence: TGCGCCAGCAGCCGGACTACGGCCAGGCTGGCTGGGGGAGGGGCCAACGTCCTGACTTTC.

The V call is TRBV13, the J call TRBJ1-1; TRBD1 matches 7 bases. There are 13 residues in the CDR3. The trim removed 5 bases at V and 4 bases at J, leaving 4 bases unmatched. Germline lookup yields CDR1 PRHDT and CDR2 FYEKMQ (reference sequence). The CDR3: CASSPRQGTEAFF. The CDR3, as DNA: TGTGCCAGCAGCCCGCGACAGGGCACTGAAGCTTTCTTT.

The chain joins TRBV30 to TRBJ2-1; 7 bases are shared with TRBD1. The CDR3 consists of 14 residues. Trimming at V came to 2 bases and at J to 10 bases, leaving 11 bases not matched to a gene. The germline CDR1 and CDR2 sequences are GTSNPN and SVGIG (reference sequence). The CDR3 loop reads CAWSQDNRGYEQFF. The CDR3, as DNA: TGTGCCTGGAGTCAAGATAACAGGGGTTACGAGCAGTTCTTC.

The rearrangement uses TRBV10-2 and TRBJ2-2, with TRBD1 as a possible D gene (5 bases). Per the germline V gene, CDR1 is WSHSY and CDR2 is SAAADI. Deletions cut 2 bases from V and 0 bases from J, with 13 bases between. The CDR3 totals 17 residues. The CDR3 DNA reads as TGCGCCAGCAGTGAGGCCTGGGGCAGGACGAACACCGGGGAGCTGTTTTTT. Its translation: CASSEAWGRTNTGELFF.

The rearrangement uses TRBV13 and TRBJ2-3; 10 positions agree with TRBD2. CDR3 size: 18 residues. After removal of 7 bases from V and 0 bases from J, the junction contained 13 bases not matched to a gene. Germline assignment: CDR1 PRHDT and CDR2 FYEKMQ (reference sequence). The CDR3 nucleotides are TGTGCCAGCACCCGAGGCCAGCGGGGGGGCCTGAGCACAGATACGCAGTATTTT. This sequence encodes CASTRGQRGGLSTDTQYF. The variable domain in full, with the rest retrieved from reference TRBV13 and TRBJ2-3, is AAGVIQSPRHLIKEKRETATLKCYPIPRHDTVYWYQQGPGQDPQFLISFYEKMQSDKGSIPDRFSAQQFSDYHSELNMSSLELGDSALYFCASTRGQRGGLSTDTQYFGPGTRLTVL.

The CDR3 DNA sequence: TGTGCCAGCAGTTTAGGAGGGAGTCGCACTGAAGCTTTCTTT. It is translated as CASSLGGSRTEAFF. The chain joins TRBV28 to TRBJ1-1; no definite D call. Germline CDR1 MDHEN, CDR2 SYDVKM. Trimming removed 2 bases at V and 4 bases at J, with 11 bases between. This CDR3 contains 14 residues.